Sequencing of this T cell receptor (beta chain) was carried out in a study of T cells after yellow fever vaccination. Turning to the study itself: Low-cell-number fractions underwent preparation using SMART-Seq v4 Ultra Low Input.

Researchers made TCR cDNA using 5'RACE template switching, and this step added a universal primer site and UMIs. TCRdb re-analysed the 5' RACE reads in MiXCR, keeping a single row per CDR3 protein. This table has about 150,000 distinct CDR3 sequences, under 7% appearing once. Study observations and caveats: Clones from primary vaccination mostly reappeared after the booster (less than 98% CD4, around 90% CD8).

This clonotype has ten or more counts. Its cognate antigen is unknown. The CDR3 loop spans 17 amino acids. Germline-derived CDR1 and CDR2 are MDHEN and SYDVKM. V was shortened by 2 bases and J by 0 bases, with 16 bases between the two germline ends. The source was CD4+ T cells sorted from PBMCs, collected 10 days after the yellow fever booster vaccination. This TCR was recovered from a man aged 25 to 45 who received the YFV17D yellow fever vaccine. V gene TRBV28 combines with J gene TRBJ1-1; D is possibly TRBD1 (5 bases). In DNA, the CDR3 is TGTGCCAGCAGTTTAGGGGCACAGGTAAGGTTGAACACTGAAGCTTTCTTT. Translated: CASSLGAQVRLNTEAFF.